This T cell receptor beta chain was found in a study of regulatory T cells in long-lasting Graves disease. Study-wide findings and caveats: Persistent disease showed a preference for TRBV28, TRBJ1-2 and TRBJ2-5.

Assembly of TCR beta libraries relied on iRepertoire HTBI primers together with Arm-PCR of CDR3 regions. TCRdb itself ran the multiplex PCR reads through MiXCR, one entry per CDR3 protein. The sample contains 400,000 to 500,000 distinct CDR3 sequences, over 15% of which appear only once. Many counts were recorded for this clonotype. The antigen is not known. Time point here: newly diagnosed GD, antithyroid drugs for less than 3 months. PBMC RNA was the source of the TCR library. Germline V gives CDR1 GTSNPN, CDR2 SVGIG (reference sequence). The CDR3 spans 14 residues. V lost 4 bases and J lost 4, with 15 bases in between. The same sample was also studied in work on T cells in Graves' hyperthyroidism and ophthalmopathy.

The sequencing here drew on peripheral blood mononuclear cells (PBMCs), taken at new diagnosis, from a patient treated with antithyroid drugs. The TCR originated in a woman in her thirties with Graves disease. The chain uses TRBV30 and TRBJ2-3; TRBD1 might be the D (6 bases). CDR3 sequence: CAWTTQGLSDTQYF. The CDR3 DNA reads TGTGCCTGGACGACACAGGGTTTGTCAGATACGCAGTATTTT.